This TCR beta chain was sequenced in a study of T cell changes during pregnancy in multiple sclerosis (dated by TCRdb to the late 2010s). With respect to the entire study: The study examined how the T cell repertoire changed over the course of pregnancy in women with multiple sclerosis.

Library construction relied on the immunoSEQ multiplex PCR assay. Sourced from immuneACCESS, this table was stored by TCRdb with only in-frame sequences that have V and J called. A share of the clones is absent; for the studies checked, an unresolved V gene accounts for under half, and the remainder has no known explanation. The sample table lists some 60,000 clones, 89% of them with a count of one. The ten largest clonotypes hold under 2% of the sample. About this clone itself: Its binding antigen is unknown. Per-base quality was not reported, and no clone a single base away is much larger than it.

CDR3 length: 16 amino acids, cysteine to phenylalanine. Just CDR3 DNA is preserved here, 48 bases in frame from base 1. From a lookup of the germline V gene, CDR1 and CDR2 are LGHNA and YNFKEQ. Ends trimmed: V by 1 base, J by 0 bases; bases unmatched to a gene: 4. In this chain, TRBV4-2 is recombined with TRBJ2-3, with 7 bases matching TRBD2. The receptor was derived from a female donor with multiple sclerosis, enrolled in a pregnancy study. The specimen was peripheral blood, collected after pregnancy. The CDR3 reads as follows: CASSQVGGGSTDTQYF. The nucleotide sequence is TGTGCCAGCAGCCAAGTCGGCGGGGGTAGCACAGATACGCAGTATTTT.